Following are 29 T cell receptor beta chains from one sample sequenced in a study of cytomegalovirus exposure and HLA in healthy donors. Amplification used 60 Vbeta primers and 13 Jbeta primers. TCRdb keeps only in-frame clones here, not all; method: immunoSEQ multiplex PCR. The table includes approximately 130,000 clones, roughly 77% detected once. Sequenced material: PBMCs. These receptors came from a man aged 18 to 30 in good health and CMV-seronegative.

The J gene is TRBJ2-7, the V gene TRBV7-2; possibly TRBD2 for D (7 bases). V was shortened by 2 bases and J by 2 bases, with 16 bases between the two germline ends. CDR1 SGHTA and CDR2 FQGNSA come from the germline V gene. The CDR3 is 16 residues long. The CDR3 sequence: CASSLIGGGQPYEQYF. The CDR3 bases are TGTGCCAGCAGCTTAATCGGCGGGGGCCAGCCCTACGAGCAGTACTTC.

This clone has only one observation. The V and J genes are TRBV7-9 and TRBJ1-4, with D hard to call. The CDR3 extends over 17 amino acids. Germline V gene lookup returns CDR1 SEHNR and CDR2 FQNEAQ (reference sequence). V lost 4 bases and J 0 bases, leaving 15 bases between the germline ends. This chain's CDR3 is CASSSLREGATNEKLFF. The CDR3 DNA follows: TGTGCCAGCAGCTCACTGAGGGAGGGTGCAACTAATGAAAAACTGTTTTTT. Full variable domain (rest looked up from reference TRBV7-9 and TRBJ1-4): DTGVSQNPRHKITKRGQNVTFRCDPISEHNRLYWYRQTLGQGPEFLTYFQNEAQLEKSRLLSDRFSAERPKGSFSTLEIQRTEQGDSAMYLCASSSLREGATNEKLFFGSGTQLSVL.

The chain employs TRBV4-2 and TRBJ2-5; 11 nucleotides match TRBD2. This CDR3 comprises 14 residues. V lost 4 bases to trimming and J lost 5 bases; unmatched junction nucleotides: 3. CDR1 is LGHNA and CDR2 is YNFKEQ in the germline V gene. In DNA, the CDR3 is TGTGCCAGCAGCCGGGGACTAGCGGAGGAGACCCAGTACTTC. Its protein product is CASSRGLAEETQYF.

The chain links TRBV12-5 to TRBJ1-2, with TRBD1 identical over 7 bases. Unmatched junction bases numbered 10, after V lost 4 bases and J lost 2 bases. CDR1 LGHNT and CDR2 FRNRAP come from the germline V gene. The CDR3 spans 16 residues. The CDR3 DNA is TGTGCTAGTGGTTCCTCCCGACAGGGAGCGAACTATGGCTACACCTTC. Its protein product is CASGSSRQGANYGYTF.

This chain connects TRBV29-1 to TRBJ1-2, with D possibly being TRBD1 (5 bases). CDR1 is SQVTM, CDR2 ANQGSEA, per germline. Trimming removed 3 bases at V and 6 bases at J, with 14 bases between. The CDR3 is made up of 13 amino acids. The CDR3 loop reads CSVELGLRDGYTF. CDR3 sequence (DNA): TGCAGCGTTGAGTTGGGACTCCGTGATGGCTACACCTTC. The complete variable domain, with remaining parts taken from reference TRBV29-1 and TRBJ1-2, reads SAVISQKPSRDICQRGTSLTIQCQVDSQVTMMFWYRQQPGQSLTLIATANQGSEATYESGFVIDKFPISRPNLTFSTLTVSNMSPEDSSIYLCSVELGLRDGYTFGSGTRLTVV.

In this sample, this clone turned up a few times. This chain joins TRBV5-6 and TRBJ1-5; weak D call: TRBD1 (5 bases). Germline V gives CDR1 SGHDT, CDR2 YYEEEE. The CDR3 spans 15 residues. The V gene lost 3 bases and the J gene lost 4 bases, with 14 bases spanning the gap. The CDR3 sequence is CASSSGSFGNQPQHF. The CDR3 DNA follows: TGTGCCAGCAGCTCAGGGTCCTTCGGAAATCAGCCCCAGCATTTT.

This clone was seen only once. Sequence at one end of the junction differs from germline and may be a read error. The V gene is TRBV7-9, the J gene TRBJ1-6; 9 bases match TRBD1. From germline, CDR1 is SEHNR and CDR2 FQNEAQ (reference sequence). The CDR3 runs to 16 residues. As DNA, the CDR3 is TGTTCCAGCAGCGCCGGGACAGGGTTTTATAATTCACCCCTCCACTTT. It yields the protein CSSSAGTGFYNSPLHF.

This clone has only a few counts. V gene TRBV5-1 combines with J gene TRBJ2-3; TRBD2 aligns across 8 bases. CDR1 is SGHRS, CDR2 YFSETQ, per germline. Trimming at V came to 3 bases and at J to 3 bases, leaving 6 bases not matched to a gene. The CDR3 contains 15 residues. This CDR3 reads CASSWSGGSTDTQYF. CDR3 nucleotide sequence: TGCGCCAGCAGCTGGAGCGGGGGTTCTACAGATACGCAGTATTTT.

The rearrangement links TRBV18 to TRBJ2-5; D ambiguous. V was cut by 5 bases and J by 1 base, with 14 bases left in between. The CDR3 has 15 residues. Per the germline V gene, CDR1 is KGHSH and CDR2 is LQKENI. The CDR3 region is CASSSSPLPQETQYF. CDR3 bases: TGTGCCAGCTCATCCTCCCCCCTTCCCCAAGAGACCCAGTACTTC.

This chain connects TRBV2 to TRBJ1-1; D gene ambiguous. Germline V gene lookup returns CDR1 SNHLY and CDR2 FYNNEI. V lost 7 bases and J lost 4, with 16 bases in between. The CDR3 consists of 14 residues. This chain's CDR3 is CASTMMWSSTEAFF. CDR3 DNA: TGTGCCAGCACCATGATGTGGAGTAGCACTGAAGCTTTCTTT. The whole variable domain, filled in from reference TRBV2 and TRBJ1-1, reads EPEVTQTPSHQVTQMGQEVILRCVPISNHLYFYWYRQILGQKVEFLVSFYNNEISEKSEIFDDQFSVERPDGSNFTLKIRSTKLEDSAMYFCASTMMWSSTEAFFGQGTRLTVV.

The chain couples TRBV18 to TRBJ1-1; D ambiguous. The germline gives CDR1 KGHSH, CDR2 LQKENI. The CDR3 has 12 residues. Trimming pared 3 bases from V and 1 base from J, leaving 3 bases between. The CDR3 nucleotides are TGTGCCAGCTCACCCTGGAACACTGAAGCTTTCTTT. Protein: CASSPWNTEAFF.

This clone was detected a few times. The V gene is TRBV7-2, the J gene TRBJ2-5; 11 bases agree with TRBD2. The CDR3 is 18 residues long. The germline CDR1 and CDR2 sequences are SGHTA and FQGNSA. V gave up 0 bases and J gave up 4 bases; unmatched junction bases: 10. CDR3 nucleotides: TGTGCCAGCAGCTTAGCCCTATTAGCGGGGGGGCGGGGAGAGACCCAGTACTTC. The encoded protein is CASSLALLAGGRGETQYF.

This chain uses TRBV7-3 with TRBJ1-1, with D unclear. Germline V CDR1 and CDR2: SGHTA, FQGTGA. The V gene lost 3 bases and the J gene lost 0 bases, with 5 bases spanning the gap. CDR3 length: 13 amino acids. CDR3 nucleotide sequence: TGTGCCAGCAGCTTCTCAGTGAACACTGAAGCTTTCTTT. Amino acids: CASSFSVNTEAFF.

The chain recombines TRBV9 with TRBJ1-1, with 9 bases aligning to TRBD1. Germline loops: CDR1 SGDLS, CDR2 YYNGEE. The CDR3 consists of 16 residues. The V gene end was trimmed by 4 bases and the J gene end by 0 bases; junction bases not matched to a gene: 7. Here the CDR3 DNA reads TGTGCCAGCAGCCCACGACAGGGGGAAATGAACACTGAAGCTTTCTTT. Its translation is CASSPRQGEMNTEAFF.

The V call is TRBV2, the J call TRBJ2-7; 8 bases fit TRBD1. The CDR3 spans 12 residues. Germline loops: CDR1 SNHLY, CDR2 FYNNEI. The V segment lost 8 bases and the J segment 6 bases; nucleotides outside the gene matches: 6. The CDR3 reads CASATGVSEQYF. The CDR3 coding sequence is TGTGCCAGCGCGACAGGGGTCAGCGAGCAGTACTTC.

The chain is built from TRBV12-5 and TRBJ1-2; D may be TRBD1 (6 bases). Looked up from germline, CDR1 is LGHNT and CDR2 is FRNRAP. V gave up 3 bases and J gave up 2 bases, with 10 bases separating them. There are 14 residues in the CDR3. The CDR3 region is CASGFQQGNYGYTF. In DNA, the CDR3 is TGTGCTAGTGGTTTCCAACAGGGAAACTATGGCTACACCTTC.

V is TRBV5-1 and J is TRBJ1-1; TRBD1 aligns across 12 bases. J lost 5 bases, V lost 0 bases, and 8 bases had no gene match. This CDR3 has 17 residues. The germline gives CDR1 SGHRS, CDR2 YFSETQ. DNA for the CDR3: TGCGCCAGCAGCTTGGTGGGACAGGGGGCGCGAGGAACTGAAGCTTTCTTT. Amino acid sequence: CASSLVGQGARGTEAFF.

A few counts support this clone. V and J are TRBV6-1 and TRBJ2-3, with 8 bases matching TRBD1. This CDR3 has 14 residues. Trimming removed 7 bases from V and 2 bases from J; junction bases left unmatched: 5. CDR1 MNHNS and CDR2 SASEGT come from the germline V gene. The CDR3 is CASTTGGDTDTQYF. CDR3 coding DNA: TGTGCCAGCACTACAGGGGGTGACACAGATACGCAGTATTTT.

The rearrangement uses TRBV9 and TRBJ2-2, with 8 bases matching TRBD1. This CDR3 spans 14 amino acids. Germline CDR1 is SGDLS and CDR2 is YYNGEE. Trimming took 4 bases from V and 4 from J; bases not matched to a gene: 3. The CDR3 here is CASSTGTGTGELFF. In nucleotides, the CDR3 is TGTGCCAGCAGCACCGGGACAGGCACCGGGGAGCTGTTTTTT. Drawing the rest from reference TRBV9 and TRBJ2-2, the complete variable domain is DSGVTQTPKHLITATGQRVTLRCSPRSGDLSVYWYQQSLDQGLQFLIQYYNGEERAKGNILERFSAQQFPDLHSELNLSSLELGDSALYFCASSTGTGTGELFFGEGSRLTVL.

The chain employs TRBV6-5 and TRBJ1-2, with 7 bases lining up with TRBD1. V lost 4 bases to trimming and J lost 8 bases; unmatched junction nucleotides: 7. The germline gives CDR1 MNHEY, CDR2 SVGAGI. The CDR3 totals 13 residues. Here the CDR3 reads CASSWMQGVGYTF. The CDR3 DNA follows: TGTGCCAGCAGTTGGATGCAGGGGGTCGGCTACACCTTC.

The chain has TRBV7-9 and TRBJ2-1; 7 bases match TRBD1. The J segment lost 3 bases and the V segment lost 4 bases, leaving 3 bases of the junction unmatched. The CDR3 spans 14 residues. CDR1 SEHNR and CDR2 FQNEAQ come from the germline V gene (reference sequence). The CDR3, as DNA: TGTGCCAGCAGCTACGGGACAGACTACAATGAGCAGTTCTTC. Translation: CASSYGTDYNEQFF.

The V call is TRBV5-1, the J call TRBJ1-1; no clear D gene. This CDR3 has 13 residues. The V end lost 1 base, the J end lost 7 bases, and 11 bases lay between the germline ends. Germline V lookup: CDR1 SGHRS, CDR2 YFSETQ. As DNA, the CDR3 is TGCGCCAGCAGCTTGACAGTATCCAATGAAGCTTTCTTT. Translating gives CASSLTVSNEAFF.

This chain joins TRBV7-3 and TRBJ2-5; 7 bases are a match to TRBD2. The CDR3 has 13 residues. The V and J ends lost 4 bases and 5 bases, in that order; junction bases with no gene match: 4. Germline-derived CDR1 and CDR2 are SGHTA and FQGTGA. The CDR3 loop reads CASSSGLGETQYF. Here the CDR3 DNA reads TGTGCCAGCAGCTCAGGACTAGGCGAGACCCAGTACTTC.

V and J are TRBV27 and TRBJ2-4; 10 bases agree with TRBD1. Germline V CDR1 and CDR2: MNHEY, SMNVEV (reference sequence). V trimming: 5 bases; J trimming: 7 bases; junction bases outside the gene matches: 8. The CDR3 has 15 residues. The CDR3 spells CASSPRQGANNIQYF. In nucleotides, the CDR3 is TGTGCCAGCAGTCCTCGACAGGGGGCTAATAACATTCAGTACTTC.

CDR3 sequence (DNA): TGTGCCAGCAGCTTGAGGGGAAATTACAATGAGCAGTTCTTC. It yields the protein CASSLRGNYNEQFF. The V and J genes are TRBV5-4 and TRBJ2-1; tentative D call: TRBD1 (5 bases). V was clipped by 1 base and J by 4 bases, with 9 bases between them. Germline values: CDR1 SGHNT, CDR2 YYREEE (reference sequence). The CDR3 covers 14 residues. The variable domain in full, completed from reference TRBV5-4 and TRBJ2-1, reads ETGVTQSPTHLIKTRGQQVTLRCSSQSGHNTVSWYQQALGQGPQFIFQYYREEENGRGNFPPRFSGLQFPNYSSELNVNALELDDSALYLCASSLRGNYNEQFFGPGTRLTVL.

The gene calls are TRBV2 and TRBJ2-5; possible D gene TRBD1, 5 bases. Judging by the DNA end, TRBJ2-7 fits better; the J call may be wrong. The germline V gene has CDR1 SNHLY and CDR2 FYNNEI. CDR3 length: 13 residues. CDR3 protein: CASSVIQGFEQYF. DNA of the CDR3: TGTGCCAGCAGTGTAATTCAGGGTTTCGAGCAGTACTTC.

This clone has just a few counts. The gene calls are TRBV14 and TRBJ1-4; weak D call: TRBD1 (5 bases). The length of the CDR3 is 15 residues. Trimming stripped 1 base from V and 8 bases from J, with 14 bases between. Looked up from germline, CDR1 is SGHDN and CDR2 is FVKESK. CDR3 region: CASSQGVFSGEKLFF. CDR3 bases: TGTGCCAGCAGCCAAGGAGTCTTTTCAGGGGAAAAACTGTTTTTT.

In DNA form, the CDR3 reads TGTGCCAGCTCACCCCCCTGGGAGCGGGGGCTCCAAGAGACCCAGTACTTC. Its translation is CASSPPWERGLQETQYF. V usage is TRBV18 and J usage is TRBJ2-5, with 8 bases identical to TRBD2. The germline V gene has CDR1 KGHSH and CDR2 LQKENI. V lost 3 bases and J lost 1; bases outside the gene matches: 10. This CDR3 spans 17 amino acids.

On this clone: One end of the junction does not line up with germline, which may come from a read error. Other nucleotide sequences in the sample specify the same CDR3. This rearrangement joins TRBV20-1 to TRBJ2-5; D call uncertain. This CDR3 contains 10 residues. Germline V gives CDR1 DFQATT, CDR2 SNEGSKA (reference sequence). As DNA, the CDR3 is TGCAGTGCCAGTCAAGAGACTCAGTACTTC. Amino acids: CSASQETQYF.